This T cell receptor beta chain is drawn from a study of monozygotic twins with inflammatory bowel disease. CDR1 is SGHRS, CDR2 YFSETQ, per germline. This CDR3 is 14 amino acids long. TCRdb re-called the 5' RACE reads, yielding one record per CDR3 amino acid sequence without DNA. The sample totals approximately 400,000 distinct CDR3 sequences. The sequencing sample was made of blood. V gene TRBV5-1 combines with J gene TRBJ1-5. This clonotype originated in a human donor with ulcerative colitis or Crohn's disease, or a healthy co-twin of an affected twin (not recorded which). Here the CDR3 reads CASSLDIGNQPQHF.